One T cell receptor (beta chain) is described in this entry. The antigen is unknown. A much larger clone is a single base away; this may be a read error. Next came a second PCR, run for about 7 to 12 cycles, which used a sample-barcoded 5' primer along with a J-beta primer mix. TCRdb independently ran MiXCR on the 5' RACE reads; one entry per CDR3 protein. The top ten hold 10% to 15% of the sample, which has fewer than 950,000 distinct CDR3 sequences, about 37% seen once. Germline CDR1 LGHNA, CDR2 YSLEER. The CDR3 runs 16 residues. This entry is derived from a study of blood T cells in healthy people across ages. Study-wide background: About one barcoded TCR beta cDNA was captured per two T cells.

Points from the study as a whole: Long-lived donors carried more naive CD4+ cells and greater diversity than aged donors. Per million T cells, TCR beta diversity dropped roughly linearly as age increased. A strong correlation was found between TCR beta diversity and the percentage of naive T cells.

The chain combines TRBV4-3 with TRBJ1-6; 9 bases align to TRBD1. This receptor was identified in a man between 18 and 35 years old in good health. Sequences were obtained from blood. CDR3 in amino acids: CAGSQVTGGYNSPLHF. CDR3 coding DNA: TGCGCCGGCAGCCAAGTGACAGGGGGTTATAATTCACCCCTCCACTTT.